This T cell receptor beta chain emerged from a study of CD8 T cells in ankylosing spondylitis. General study findings and limits: It appeared that ankylosing spondylitis blood was characterized by a TCR beta motif of 8 or 9 highly homologous variants.

In regard to this clonotype: Its specificity is not known.

Construction of TCR beta libraries was performed using quantitative 5'-RACE with molecular barcodes. A single record per CDR3 protein comes from TCRdb applying MiXCR to the 5' RACE reads. Counted here are some 200,000 distinct CDR3 sequences, approximately 7.4% occurring once; the ten biggest clones make up more than 13%. V was pared by 0 bases and J by 6 bases, with 13 bases between. The CDR3 spans 15 residues. From germline, CDR1 is SGDLS and CDR2 YYNGEE. The receptor comes from a male donor with ankylosing spondylitis. The sample comprised blood, either unsorted or a sorted T cell fraction (not recorded which). The chain employs TRBV9 and TRBJ2-1; D gene ambiguous. DNA for the CDR3: TGTGCCAGCAGCGTAGACGGTGATCCCACCAATGAGCAGTTCTTC. It codes for CASSVDGDPTNEQFF.